This passage covers 8 T cell receptor beta chains from one sample sequenced in a study of control samples from healthy donors and cancer patients. TCRdb keeps only in-frame clones here, not all; method: immunoSEQ multiplex PCR. This sample yields about 160,000 clones, of which 96% are seen a single time; approximately 0.97% belongs to the top ten. Specimen: blood. These receptors all come from a woman in her 30s in good health.

Notes on this clone: Other nucleotide sequences from this sample produce the same CDR3. The V call is TRBV14, the J call TRBJ1-2, with D perhaps TRBD1 (5 bases). The V end lost 3 bases, the J end lost 0 bases, and 8 bases lay between the germline ends. Germline V gene sequence: CDR1 SGHDN, CDR2 FVKESK. This CDR3 has 14 amino acids. The DNA of the CDR3 is TGTGCCAGCAGCCAGGGGGTACCTAACTATGGCTACACCTTC. Amino acid sequence: CASSQGVPNYGYTF.

The chain links TRBV5-6 to TRBJ1-1, with D possibly being TRBD1 (5 bases). This CDR3 is 16 amino acids long. Germline V lookup: CDR1 SGHDT, CDR2 YYEEEE. The V and J ends lost 0 bases and 1 base respectively, with 13 bases between them. The CDR3 nucleotides are TGTGCCAGCAGCTTGGATGCCGGGGACGCGAACACTGAAGCTTTCTTT. Protein sequence: CASSLDAGDANTEAFF. The full variable domain, completed using reference TRBV5-6 and TRBJ1-1, is DAGVTQSPTHLIKTRGQQVTLRCSPKSGHDTVSWYQQALGQGPQFIFQYYEEEERQRGNFPDRFSGHQFPNYSSELNVNALLLGDSALYLCASSLDAGDANTEAFFGQGTRLTVV.

The chain is built from TRBV6-6 and TRBJ1-4; D is undetermined. V lost 3 bases and J lost 4, with 9 bases in between. CDR3 size: 14 residues. Germline CDR1 is MNHNY and CDR2 is SVGAGI (reference sequence). CDR3 in amino acids: CASSYWVGNEKLFF. CDR3 nucleotide sequence: TGTGCCAGCAGTTATTGGGTGGGTAATGAAAAACTGTTTTTT.

This clone has a single count. This sequence joins TRBV28 and TRBJ2-7, with 7 bases aligning to TRBD1. The CDR3 is 14 amino acids. CDR1 is MDHEN and CDR2 is SYDVKM in the germline V gene. The ends lost 6 bases at V and 3 bases at J; junction bases unmatched: 8. CDR3 loop: CASRLQGPNYEQYF. In DNA form, the CDR3 reads TGTGCCAGCAGATTACAGGGGCCTAACTACGAGCAGTACTTC.

The gene calls are TRBV28 and TRBJ1-2; D possibly corresponds to TRBD1 (5 bases). The germline V gene encodes CDR1 MDHEN and CDR2 SYDVKM. V lost 1 base, J lost 6 bases, and 18 bases lay in between. The CDR3 contains 16 residues. The CDR3 nucleotides are TGTGCCAGCAGTTTATTTGGCGGGGGACCGGACCATGGCTACACCTTC. Its translation is CASSLFGGGPDHGYTF.

The chain combines TRBV12-5 with TRBJ2-1; D perhaps matches TRBD1 (6 bases). The V gene's germline CDR1 is LGHNT and CDR2 FRNRAP. V shed 1 base and J shed 4 bases, with 8 bases lying between them. This CDR3 contains 14 residues. DNA of the CDR3: TGTGCTAGTGGTTTGGGGACAGCATACAATGAGCAGTTCTTC. It encodes CASGLGTAYNEQFF.

This clone is a singleton in its sample. DNA for the CDR3: TGTGCCAGCAGCCAAGTAGATACGCAGTATTTT. It specifies CASSQVDTQYF. This sequence joins TRBV14 and TRBJ2-3; D uncertain. Germline assignment: CDR1 SGHDN and CDR2 FVKESK. The CDR3 loop spans 11 amino acids. V was trimmed by 1 base and J by 5 bases, leaving 1 base between them.

This clone was detected only once. The V call is TRBV2, the J call TRBJ2-7; the D gene is possibly TRBD2 (5 bases). Germline lookup yields CDR1 SNHLY and CDR2 FYNNEI. The CDR3 contains 15 residues. V was shortened by 6 bases and J by 5 bases, with 20 bases between the two germline ends. DNA for the CDR3: TGTGCCAGCAGCCCCGGACTCCAATTACCGAACGAGCAGTACTTC. It is translated as CASSPGLQLPNEQYF.